The 21 T cell receptor beta chains below all came from one sample that was sequenced in a study of T cells of healthy individuals. TCRdb used MiXCR to reprocess the 5' RACE reads, holding one entry per CDR3 protein. The table lists about 100,000 distinct CDR3 sequences, about 16% of them singletons, with roughly 6.1% in the top ten. Receptors were obtained from a human donor in good health.

This clonotype was seen ten or more times. The J gene is TRBJ1-2, the V gene TRBV18; possible D gene TRBD1, 5 bases. Per the germline V gene, CDR1 is KGHSH and CDR2 is LQKENI. This CDR3 is 14 amino acids long. Trimming shortened V by 4 bases and J by 6 bases, and 15 bases separated the two germline ends. For the CDR3, the DNA is TGTGCCAGCTCACTCAGGGAGGTCGGGGATGGCTACACCTTC. As protein: CASSLREVGDGYTF.

This chain uses TRBV9 with TRBJ2-3; D gene unclear. Germline V lookup: CDR1 SGDLS, CDR2 YYNGEE. V lost 4 bases, J lost 4 bases, and 22 bases lay in between. This CDR3 region has 17 residues. The CDR3 DNA follows: TGTGCCAGCAGCACCGTAGGTTATTCCTTCAGGTCAGATACGCAGTATTTT. Translated, it gives CASSTVGYSFRSDTQYF.

The table lists this clonotype with a few counts. The chain carries TRBV5-1 and TRBJ2-7; 11 bases match TRBD2. The V gene's germline CDR1 is SGHRS and CDR2 YFSETQ. The CDR3 extends over 17 amino acids. V was clipped by 0 bases and J by 3 bases; unmatched bases: 8. CDR3 in amino acids: CASSLGFSGGANYEQYF. DNA for the CDR3: TGCGCCAGCAGCTTGGGATTTAGCGGGGGGGCCAACTACGAGCAGTACTTC.

This clonotype was seen a few times. The V gene is TRBV2, the J gene TRBJ2-7, with D possibly TRBD1 on 5 matching bases. The ends were cut back, 7 bases at V and 6 bases at J, with 10 bases in the middle. The CDR3 extends over 11 amino acids. CDR1 SNHLY and CDR2 FYNNEI come from the germline V gene. CDR3: CASKNQGEQYF. DNA for the CDR3: TGTGCCAGCAAGAACCAGGGCGAGCAGTACTTC. Combining the CDR3 with reference TRBV2 and TRBJ2-7 gives the whole variable domain EPEVTQTPSHQVTQMGQEVILRCVPISNHLYFYWYRQILGQKVEFLVSFYNNEISEKSEIFDDQFSVERPDGSNFTLKIRSTKLEDSAMYFCASKNQGEQYFGPGTRLTVT.

In this sample, this clonotype turned up many times. This chain connects TRBV23-1 to TRBJ2-3; 9 nucleotides match TRBD2. TRBV23-1 is sorted into the ORF group, with uncertain function. With 0 bases clipped from V and 3 bases from J, the junction kept 7 bases outside the gene matches. CDR3 length equals 17 residues. This CDR3 is CASSQSNLSGRTDTQYF. In DNA form, the CDR3 reads TGCGCCAGCAGTCAATCGAACCTTAGCGGGAGAACAGATACGCAGTATTTT.

This clonotype has just a few counts. The chain carries TRBV7-9 and TRBJ2-5; D is unresolved. The CDR3 has 15 amino acids. Germline V gene sequence: CDR1 SEHNR, CDR2 FQNEAQ (reference sequence). V lost 6 bases and J 1 base, leaving 15 bases between the germline ends. The CDR3 sequence: CASSSSMRRQETQYF. The CDR3 bases are TGTGCCAGCAGTTCCAGTATGAGGCGCCAAGAGACCCAGTACTTC.

This clonotype was detected a few times. The chain links TRBV12-3 or TRBV12-4 to TRBJ1-2; perhaps TRBD1 as D (6 bases). This CDR3 has 15 residues. V was clipped by 6 bases and J by 1 base, with 15 bases between them. The CDR3: CASSNRDTDNYGYTF. The CDR3 DNA reads TGTGCCAGCAGCAACCGGGACACCGATAACTATGGCTACACCTTC.

Only a few counts were recorded for this clonotype. The chain uses TRBV15 and TRBJ2-1; 7 bases align to TRBD2. The CDR3 sequence is 17 residues long. Germline CDR1 is LNHNV and CDR2 is YYDKDF (reference sequence). V was clipped by 7 bases and J by 0 bases; unmatched bases: 12. CDR3 in DNA: TGTGCCACCACCCCCCAACTAGCGCTGAGCTCCTACAATGAGCAGTTCTTC. Translation gives CATTPQLALSSYNEQFF.

This clonotype was seen a handful of times. The chain carries TRBV19 and TRBJ1-5, with D possibly matching TRBD1 (6 bases). This CDR3 spans 16 amino acids. Looked up from germline, CDR1 is LNHDA and CDR2 is SQIVND (reference sequence). V was trimmed by 7 bases and J by 0 bases, leaving 16 bases between them. CDR3 coding DNA: TGTGCCAGTAAATGGGCAGGGGCGTATAGCAATCAGCCCCAGCATTTT. It yields the protein CASKWAGAYSNQPQHF. The full variable domain, its missing parts supplied by reference TRBV19 and TRBJ1-5, is DGGITQSPKYLFRKEGQNVTLSCEQNLNHDAMYWYRQDPGQGLRLIYYSQIVNDFQKGDIAEGYSVSREKKESFPLTVTSAQKNPTAFYLCASKWAGAYSNQPQHFGDGTRLSIL.

There are many counts of this clonotype. The genes are TRBV6-5 and TRBJ2-1, with TRBD1 identical over 9 bases. Trimming removed 5 bases from V and 8 bases from J; junction bases left unmatched: 1. From germline, CDR1 is MNHEY and CDR2 SVGAGI. The CDR3 loop spans 12 amino acids. The CDR3 region has the DNA TGTGCCAGCAGTAGGACAGGGGATGAGCAGTTCTTC. Its protein is CASSRTGDEQFF.

This clonotype was seen only a few times. The chain links TRBV7-2 to TRBJ2-1; 7 positions agree with TRBD2. Trimming at V came to 3 bases and at J to 2 bases, leaving 10 bases not matched to a gene. The CDR3 is made up of 17 amino acids. CDR1 and CDR2 (germline): SGHTA, FQGNSA. The CDR3 protein is CASSLAGRGGTYNEQFF. CDR3 bases: TGTGCCAGCAGCTTGGCGGGACGCGGGGGAACCTACAATGAGCAGTTCTTC.

In this sample, this clonotype turned up a few times. The chain has TRBV20-1 and TRBJ2-3, with D uncertain. The germline CDR1 and CDR2 sequences are DFQATT and SNEGSKA (reference sequence). Deletions cut 0 bases from V and 3 bases from J, with 10 bases between. The CDR3 has 14 amino acids. CDR3 sequence: CSARDRVGTDTQYF. In DNA, the CDR3 is TGCAGTGCTAGAGATCGTGTGGGTACAGATACGCAGTATTTT.

This clonotype was counted between two and nine times. The chain combines TRBV6-1 with TRBJ2-1, with D hard to call. The CDR3 is 13 amino acids. Per the germline V gene, CDR1 is MNHNS and CDR2 is SASEGT. V was trimmed by 7 bases and J by 5 bases, leaving 12 bases between them. CDR3 loop: CASTRPRNNEQFF. For the CDR3, the DNA is TGTGCCAGCACCAGGCCCAGGAACAATGAGCAGTTCTTC.

The chain carries TRBV7-2 and TRBJ2-3, with 8 bases lining up with TRBD2. The V and J ends lost 0 bases and 2 bases, in that order; junction bases with no gene match: 4. CDR1 and CDR2 from the germline V gene are SGHTA and FQGNSA. The CDR3 length is 16 residues. The CDR3 loop is CASSLAQRGPTDTQYF. CDR3 coding DNA: TGTGCCAGCAGCTTAGCACAGCGGGGGCCCACAGATACGCAGTATTTT.

This clonotype has just a few counts. V gene TRBV4-1 combines with J gene TRBJ2-7, with 8 positions matching TRBD1. V trimming: 2 bases; J trimming: 3 bases; junction bases outside the gene matches: 12. Per germline, CDR1 MGHRA and CDR2 YSYEKL. CDR3 length: 17 residues. The DNA of the CDR3 is TGCGCCAGCAGCCAAACCCTACCTCGGACAGGGAACTACGAGCAGTACTTC. This codes for CASSQTLPRTGNYEQYF.

The genes are TRBV7-9 and TRBJ1-4; the D is unclear. CDR1 is SEHNR and CDR2 is FQNEAQ in the germline V gene (reference sequence). V was shortened by 2 bases and J by 6 bases, with 13 bases between the two germline ends. This CDR3 contains 15 residues. DNA for the CDR3: TGTGCCAGCAGCTTACTAGCACGGCAGTATGAAAAACTGTTTTTT. This encodes CASSLLARQYEKLFF.

The rearrangement links TRBV7-2 to TRBJ1-1, with unresolved D. Trimming left V 1 base short and J 5 bases short, with 11 bases between. Looked up from germline, CDR1 is SGHTA and CDR2 is FQGNSA. The CDR3 runs to 14 residues. DNA for the CDR3: TGTGCCAGCAGCTTAGGGGTCAGTAGGACTGAAGCTTTCTTT. Translated: CASSLGVSRTEAFF.

The table lists this clonotype with many counts. The rearrangement joins TRBV20-1 to TRBJ2-2, with D perhaps matching TRBD1 or TRBD2 (6 bases each). Germline V gene lookup returns CDR1 DFQATT and CDR2 SNEGSKA (reference sequence). V shed 3 bases and J shed 7 bases, with 21 bases lying between them. CDR3 size: 16 residues. Here the CDR3 reads CSARASEGGEVGELFF. CDR3 nucleotides: TGCAGTGCTAGGGCCTCTGAGGGGGGTGAGGTCGGGGAGCTGTTTTTT.

A few counts support this clonotype. The rearrangement uses TRBV28 and TRBJ2-7; TRBD2 agrees at 7 bases. The germline gives CDR1 MDHEN, CDR2 SYDVKM. This CDR3 contains 13 residues. V was pared by 8 bases and J by 2 bases, with 6 bases of the junction left unmatched. The CDR3 spells CASGRDGTYEQYF. CDR3 coding DNA: TGTGCCAGCGGGAGGGACGGCACCTACGAGCAGTACTTC.

This clonotype appeared many times. The chain combines TRBV7-3 with TRBJ2-3, with 8 bases that match TRBD2. The J segment lost 4 bases and the V segment lost 5 bases, leaving 11 bases of the junction unmatched. The CDR3 is 16 residues long. Germline V CDR1 and CDR2: SGHTA, FQGTGA. For the CDR3, the DNA is TGTGCCAGCAGCACCAGGAGCGGGGGTCGGGCAGATACGCAGTATTTT. Amino acid sequence: CASSTRSGGRADTQYF.

At least ten counts were recorded for this clonotype. V usage is TRBV20-1 and J usage is TRBJ2-3; the match to TRBD2 covers 12 bases. The J segment lost 3 bases and the V segment lost 4 bases, leaving 11 bases of the junction unmatched. CDR3 length: 17 residues. Germline V lookup: CDR1 DFQATT, CDR2 SNEGSKA (reference sequence). CDR3: CSAIRPSGRGSTDTQYF. DNA for the CDR3: TGCAGTGCTATAAGGCCTAGCGGGAGGGGGTCGACAGATACGCAGTATTTT.